Described below is a single T cell receptor (beta chain) sequence and its context. The data stem from a study of blood T cell repertoires in COVID-19. In the study overall: The United States, Italy and Spain provided the acute and convalescent COVID-19 samples. PBMCs, B-cell-depleted T cells, or T cells provided the cDNA or gDNA that made up the material.

In the original analysis: Researchers report that nucleated cell counts were estimated from reference gene primer amplification. Only in-frame clones appear in the TCRdb table, and some are missing; sequencing was by immunoSEQ multiplex PCR. V and J calls and clone size are as listed in that table; D and trimming were resolved from the DNA. The repertoire holds under 85,000 clones, with roughly 88% as singletons. The TCR comes from a man aged 65 to 85 with acute or convalescent COVID-19. The sequencing input was peripheral blood.

DNA for the CDR3: TGTGCCAGCTCGCCTCTAGCGGGAGACACCGGGGAGCTGTTTTTT. This sequence encodes CASSPLAGDTGELFF. This chain connects TRBV18 to TRBJ2-2; 10 bases map to TRBD2. CDR1 is KGHSH, CDR2 LQKENI, per germline. V trimming: 6 bases; J trimming: 3 bases; junction bases outside the gene matches: 4. The CDR3 length is 15 residues.